The rows below give T cell receptor beta chains drawn from one sample of a study of spatial heterogeneity in lung cancer. TCRdb recomputed calls from the 5' RACE reads with MiXCR, one row per CDR3 protein. The data show about 48,000 distinct CDR3 sequences, approximately 5.7% seen once. The source was PBMCs, collected at surgery. These receptors all stem from a male donor with early-stage non-small cell lung cancer. CDR3s include the opening cysteine and the closing phenylalanine or tryptophan. Fields, in order: J gene, clone size, V gene, D gene, CDR3 protein, CDR3 DNA. D genes are given only for firm matches. Only part of the rows carry a size: once, few, many, or a class if the clone is expanded.

>TRBJ2-1|medium-sized|TRBV28|.
CASSPPGNEQFF
TGTGCCAGCAGTCCCCCCGGCAATGAGCAGTTCTTC
>TRBJ1-5|many|TRBV28|.
CASRPGQSNQPQHF
TGTGCCAGCAGACCCGGACAGTCCAATCAGCCCCAGCATTTT
>TRBJ2-7|many|TRBV11-2|.
CASSLVSGTNFYEQYF
TGTGCCAGCAGCTTAGTTTCCGGGACAAACTTCTACGAGCAGTACTTC
>TRBJ2-7|many|TRBV4-3|.
CASSQAPGWAQYF
TGCGCCAGCAGCCAAGCACCAGGGTGGGCGCAGTACTTC
>TRBJ2-3|many|TRBV20-1|TRBD2
CSATITSGRKDTQYF
TGCAGTGCTACCATCACTAGCGGGAGAAAAGATACGCAGTATTTT
>TRBJ2-7|many|TRBV6-1|.
CASIIDPEYEQYF
TGTGCCAGCATTATAGACCCAGAGTACGAGCAGTACTTC
>TRBJ2-3|many|TRBV12-3/TRBV12-4|TRBD2
CASSRDYGTDTQYF
TGTGCCAGCAGCCGGGACTACGGCACAGATACGCAGTATTTT
>TRBJ2-1|many|TRBV5-1|.
CASSLEAPRYNEQFF
TGCGCCAGCAGCTTAGAAGCGCCACGTTACAATGAGCAGTTCTTC
>TRBJ2-1|many|TRBV10-1|.
CASSDFNEQFF
TGCGCCAGCAGTGATTTCAATGAGCAGTTCTTC
>TRBJ2-3|many|TRBV6-2/TRBV6-3|.
CASSYAPLDRGTDTQYF
TGTGCCAGCAGTTACGCTCCATTGGACCGTGGAACAGATACGCAGTATTTT
>TRBJ1-5|many|TRBV4-1|.
CASSQDSGHNQPQHF
TGCGCCAGCAGCCAAGATTCGGGCCACAATCAGCCCCAGCATTTT
>TRBJ1-6|many|TRBV2|TRBD1
CASSNSATGGYNSPLHF
TGTGCCAGCAGTAACTCCGCGACAGGGGGGTATAATTCACCCCTCCACTTT
>TRBJ2-5|many|TRBV24-1|TRBD2
CATSDQRGPSGRQTQYF
TGTGCCACCAGTGATCAAAGAGGACCTAGCGGGCGGCAGACCCAGTACTTC
>TRBJ2-1|medium-sized|TRBV6-5|.
CASSRGPFIYEQFF
TGTGCCAGCTCCAGGGGACCGTTTATCTATGAGCAGTTCTTC
>TRBJ1-5|.|TRBV15|.
CATSSIPEGEDQPQHF
TGTGCCACCAGCAGCATACCGGAGGGGGAGGATCAGCCCCAGCATTTT
>TRBJ2-7|many|TRBV4-1|.
CASSPSPADEQYF
TGCGCCAGCAGCCCCTCCCCGGCTGACGAGCAGTACTTC
>TRBJ2-1|many|TRBV2|TRBD2
CASNLKTSGSNEQFF
TGTGCCAGCAATTTAAAGACTAGCGGGAGCAATGAGCAGTTCTTC
>TRBJ1-4|many|TRBV5-5|TRBD1
CASSSQGADEKLFF
TGTGCCAGCAGCTCACAGGGGGCGGACGAAAAACTGTTTTTT
>TRBJ2-1|.|TRBV29-1|TRBD2
CSVVGTSGRFNEQFF
TGCAGCGTTGTAGGGACTAGCGGGAGGTTCAATGAGCAGTTCTTC
>TRBJ2-3|many|TRBV5-1|.
CASRQAAGRDTQYF
TGCGCCAGCAGACAGGCCGCGGGGCGAGATACGCAGTATTTT
>TRBJ1-3|many|TRBV4-3|.
CASSRTGASSGNTIYF
TGCGCCAGCAGCCGCACAGGCGCCAGCTCTGGAAACACCATATATTTT
>TRBJ2-1|many|TRBV6-5|TRBD2
CASSDGWTSGRTYNEQFF
TGTGCCAGCAGTGACGGCTGGACTAGCGGGAGGACCTACAATGAGCAGTTCTTC
>TRBJ2-5|many|TRBV6-6|TRBD1
CASSQGGLQETQYF
TGTGCCTCCTCACAGGGGGGACTCCAAGAGACCCAGTACTTC
>TRBJ2-7|many|TRBV6-6|.
CASSPYRAGEQYF
TGTGCCAGCAGTCCTTACAGGGCCGGCGAGCAGTACTTC
>TRBJ2-5|many|TRBV5-1|.
CASSLGAAEETQYF
TGCGCCAGCAGCTTGGGGGCAGCCGAAGAGACCCAGTACTTC
>TRBJ2-7|many|TRBV4-3|.
CASSRGTSREQYF
TGCGCCAGCAGCCGAGGGACTTCAAGGGAGCAGTACTTC
>TRBJ2-3|many|TRBV29-1|.
CSVERGISDTQYF
TGCAGCGTTGAACGAGGGATTTCGGATACGCAGTATTTT
>TRBJ1-6|.|TRBV5-4|.
CASSFSGVGNNSPLHF
TGTGCCAGCAGCTTTTCAGGGGTTGGGAATAATTCACCCCTCCACTTT
>TRBJ2-1|many|TRBV7-9|TRBD2
CASSSRGTSEYNEQFF
TGTGCCAGCAGTTCACGTGGGACTAGCGAATACAATGAGCAGTTCTTC
>TRBJ2-1|many|TRBV6-5|TRBD2
CASSPGVAGLLSSYNEQFF
TGTGCCAGCAGCCCGGGGGTAGCGGGCCTCCTTAGCTCCTACAATGAGCAGTTCTTC
>TRBJ2-2|many|TRBV2|TRBD2
CASSSGTSGTGELFF
TGTGCCAGCAGTTCCGGGACTAGTGGAACCGGGGAGCTGTTTTTT
>TRBJ1-1|many|TRBV5-4|TRBD1
CASSPDRGRSTEAFF
TGTGCCAGCAGCCCCGACAGGGGGCGAAGCACTGAAGCTTTCTTT